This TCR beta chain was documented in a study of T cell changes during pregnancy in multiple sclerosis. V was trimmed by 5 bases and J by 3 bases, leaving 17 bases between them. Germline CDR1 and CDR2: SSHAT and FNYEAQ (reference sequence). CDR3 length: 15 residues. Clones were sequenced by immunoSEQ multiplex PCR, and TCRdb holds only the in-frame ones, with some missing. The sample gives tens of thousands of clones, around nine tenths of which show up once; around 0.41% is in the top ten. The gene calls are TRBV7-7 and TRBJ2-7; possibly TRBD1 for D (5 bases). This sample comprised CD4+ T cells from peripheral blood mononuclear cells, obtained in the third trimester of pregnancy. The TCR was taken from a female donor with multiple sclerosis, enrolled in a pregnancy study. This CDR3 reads CASSPTHGQGYEQYF. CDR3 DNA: TGTGCCAGCAGCCCCACCCATGGGCAGGGCTACGAGCAGTACTTC.